This record concerns one TCR beta chain sequence. Authors' processing steps: Amplifying reference gene primers gave estimates of nucleated cell counts. Clones were sequenced by immunoSEQ multiplex PCR, and TCRdb holds only the in-frame ones, with some missing. V and J calls and clone size are copied from that table; D and trimming were computed from the DNA. The data contain about 120,000 clones, around 68% of them singletons. This entry comes from a study of blood T cell repertoires in COVID-19. Study-wide context: Italy, Spain and the United States were the sources of the convalescent and acute COVID-19 samples. From T cells, B-cell-depleted T cells, or PBMCs came the material, which was cDNA or gDNA.

This CDR3 region has 16 residues. V gave up 1 base and J gave up 6 bases; unmatched junction bases: 9. Germline V CDR1 and CDR2: LNHDA, SQIVND (reference sequence). The sample was peripheral blood. The TCR originated in an older woman with acute or convalescent COVID-19. V usage is TRBV19 and J usage is TRBJ2-5; 9 positions match TRBD1. CDR3 residues: CASSIGGTGKAKTQYF. The CDR3 bases are TGTGCCAGTAGTATAGGAGGGACAGGGAAGGCGAAGACCCAGTACTTC.